The rows below give T cell receptor beta chains drawn from one sample of a study of neoadjuvant anti-PD-1 for oral cavity cancer. TCRdb's copy holds only in-frame clones and misses some; the assay was immunoSEQ multiplex PCR. The data contain 30,000 or so clones, roughly 85% of them singletons. Here the sequenced sample was PBMCs, taken after nivolumab (anti-PD-1) treatment. These receptors all come from a person between 40 and 85 years old with oral cavity squamous cell carcinoma. CDR3s include the opening cysteine and the closing phenylalanine or tryptophan. The D gene is left open where the match is weak. Not every row has a clone size; where given, it reads once, few, many or a size class.

V: TRBV7-9
D: -
J: TRBJ1-3
size: -
DNA: TGTGCCAGCAGACAAGTCGAGGGTGGAAACACCATATATTTT
CDR3: CASRQVEGGNTIYF

V: TRBV5-1
D: TRBD1
J: TRBJ2-5
size: -
DNA: TGCGCCAGCAGCTTGTGGACAGGGGGTCAAGAGACCCAGTACTTC
CDR3: CASSLWTGGQETQYF

V: TRBV2
D: -
J: TRBJ2-3
size: -
DNA: TGTGCCAGCCCAGTTTCTGGACTGGACCCCACAGATACGCAGTATTTT
CDR3: CASPVSGLDPTDTQYF

V: TRBV4-1
D: TRBD2
J: TRBJ2-7
size: few
DNA: TGCGCCAGCAGCCAGGGTAGCGGGTCCGCCTACGAGCAGTACTTC
CDR3: CASSQGSGSAYEQYF

V: TRBV15
D: -
J: TRBJ2-2
size: -
DNA: TGTGCCACCAGCGTCCGGCGGCAGTCGAACACCGGGGAGCTGTTTTTT
CDR3: CATSVRRQSNTGELFF

V: TRBV10-3
D: -
J: TRBJ2-3
size: few
DNA: TGTGCCATCAGTGATCCGGACAGCACAGATACGCAGTATTTT
CDR3: CAISDPDSTDTQYF

V: TRBV5-1
D: TRBD2
J: TRBJ2-5
size: few
DNA: TGCGCCAGCAGCTTGGGACTAGCGGGGGGCCAAGAGACCCAGTACTTC
CDR3: CASSLGLAGGQETQYF

V: TRBV7-2
D: -
J: TRBJ2-7
size: -
DNA: TGTGCCAGCACTTTCAGGGGAATCTCCTACGAGCAGTACTTC
CDR3: CASTFRGISYEQYF

V: TRBV9
D: TRBD2
J: TRBJ2-5
size: -
DNA: TGTGCCAGCAGTGACGGAATTAGCGGGTTGGGCGAGACCCAGTACTTC
CDR3: CASSDGISGLGETQYF

V: TRBV27
D: -
J: TRBJ2-7
size: -
DNA: TGTGCCAGCAGTCGCAGCCCGAGGGTTATCGAGCAGTACTTC
CDR3: CASSRSPRVIEQYF

V: TRBV19
D: -
J: TRBJ1-5
size: once
DNA: TGTGCCAGTAGTATCCCCCGGTATAGCAATCAGCCCCAGCATTTT
CDR3: CASSIPRYSNQPQHF

V: TRBV6-6
D: -
J: TRBJ1-2
size: -
DNA: TGTGCCAGCAGTTACCCCCGGGAAGGGGTCTATGGCTACACCTTC
CDR3: CASSYPREGVYGYTF

V: TRBV18
D: -
J: TRBJ1-5
size: -
DNA: TGTGCCAGCTCACTAGACGCGGGGGCTGGCCAGCCCCAGCATTTT
CDR3: CASSLDAGAGQPQHF

V: TRBV5-4
D: TRBD1
J: TRBJ1-6
size: -
DNA: TGTGCCAGCAGCCGGACAGGGACCCCCCTCCACTTT
CDR3: CASSRTGTPLHF

V: TRBV5-5
D: -
J: TRBJ1-3
size: -
DNA: TGTGCCAGCAGCTTGGATTTCGGGGCTGGAAACACCATATATTTT
CDR3: CASSLDFGAGNTIYF

V: TRBV10-3
D: -
J: TRBJ1-5
size: -
DNA: TGTGCCATCAGTGAGTCCGGAGTGAGAGGCGCGGCGGATCAGCCCCAGCATTTT
CDR3: CAISESGVRGAADQPQHF

V: TRBV18
D: TRBD2
J: TRBJ2-7
size: -
DNA: TGTGCCAGCTCACCGAGCGGGGCCTTACTCTACGAGCAGTACTTC
CDR3: CASSPSGALLYEQYF

V: TRBV5-1
D: -
J: TRBJ2-7
size: -
DNA: TGCGCCAGCAGTTCCGGGACGGCTACCTACGAGCAGTACTTC
CDR3: CASSSGTATYEQYF

V: TRBV28
D: -
J: TRBJ1-5
size: once
DNA: TGTGCCAGCAGTTTATTGGTCGGAGGTCTTCAGCCCCAGCATTTT
CDR3: CASSLLVGGLQPQHF

V: TRBV18
D: -
J: TRBJ1-5
size: -
DNA: TGTGCCAGCTCACCCGGAGACAGCAAATCCCCACTCCGGCTTTATTCCTATCAGCCCCAGCATTTT
CDR3: CASSPGDSKSPLRLYSYQPQHF

V: TRBV6-5
D: -
J: TRBJ1-2
size: few
DNA: TGTGCCAGCAGTTACGCTCGGACAGCCGGGGACTATGGCTACACCTTC
CDR3: CASSYARTAGDYGYTF

V: TRBV5-1
D: -
J: TRBJ2-5
size: -
DNA: TGCGCCAGCAGCTTGGACGGGGGGCGCGGAAAGACCCAGTACTTC
CDR3: CASSLDGGRGKTQYF

V: TRBV4-3
D: TRBD1
J: TRBJ1-6
size: -
DNA: TGCGCCAGCAGCCATCGAACAGGGGGCCCTCTCCCTAATTCACCCCTCCACTTT
CDR3: CASSHRTGGPLPNSPLHF

V: TRBV21-1
D: -
J: TRBJ1-3
size: -
DNA: TGTGCCAGCAGCTCCCAGTGGATCGGGGAAAGGGGAAACACCATATATTTT
CDR3: CASSSQWIGERGNTIYF

V: TRBV9
D: TRBD2
J: TRBJ2-3
size: -
DNA: TGTGCCAGCAGCGTATACCTCAATATGGGGACTAGTCTCACAGATACGCAGTATTTT
CDR3: CASSVYLNMGTSLTDTQYF

V: TRBV27
D: -
J: TRBJ2-6
size: -
DNA: TGTGCCAGCAGTCTATCGGACAGACTTTCTGGGGCCAACGTCCTGACTTTC
CDR3: CASSLSDRLSGANVLTF

V: TRBV6-6
D: -
J: TRBJ1-1
size: -
DNA: TGTGCCAGCAGTTACACGAGAGGCTCTGAAGCTTTCTTT
CDR3: CASSYTRGSEAFF

V: TRBV9
D: TRBD2
J: TRBJ2-7
size: -
DNA: TGTGCCAGCAGCGTAGGCGGGGGGGCCCCGGTCGACGAGCAGTACTTC
CDR3: CASSVGGGAPVDEQYF

V: TRBV29-1
D: -
J: TRBJ2-2
size: -
DNA: TGCAGCGTTGAACAGGGATACGGGGAGCTGTTTTTT
CDR3: CSVEQGYGELFF